The clone carrying this T cell receptor (beta chain) turned up a few times. Its antigen is unidentified. Via MiXCR, TCRdb re-called the reads, giving one row per CDR3 protein. The sample has 650,000 to 900,000 distinct CDR3 sequences, around 29% seen once. Germline V CDR1 and CDR2: SEHNR, FQNEAQ (reference sequence). The CDR3 loop spans 15 amino acids. V lost 5 bases to trimming and J lost 1 base; unmatched junction nucleotides: 6. The data stem from a study of T cell repertoires in cytomegalovirus infection. This material consisted of cultured CD8+ T cells from PBMCs, taken from culture after CMV antigen stimulation. The chain combines TRBV7-9 with TRBJ1-1; TRBD1 matches 8 bases. The receptor's source is a human donor in good health (CMV status not recorded). Some clones in this sample may be carry-over from other donors' samples. CDR3 sequence reads: CASSPGQGTNTEAFF. DNA for the CDR3: TGTGCCAGCAGCCCCGGACAGGGAACGAACACTGAAGCTTTCTTT.